This paragraph reports one T cell receptor (beta chain). Its antigen is currently unknown. The data stem from a study of T cells in Graves' hyperthyroidism and ophthalmopathy. Looking at the study overall: Pretreatment peripheral blood was obtained at initial diagnosis.

Regions amplified from RNA transcripts were the TCR beta CDR3 regions. Using the HTBI primer set, a first-round RT-PCR was run on the TCR CDR3. TCRdb recomputed calls from the multiplex PCR reads with MiXCR, one row per CDR3 protein. The data contain hundreds of thousands of distinct CDR3 sequences, around 15% of them singletons. This CDR3 has 18 residues. Germline V gene lookup returns CDR1 SNHLY and CDR2 FYNNEI. Trimming at V came to 7 bases and at J to 2 bases, leaving 13 bases not matched to a gene. Study-level results: Onset of ophthalmopathy came a median approximately 6.5 months after the model predicted it.

Input material: blood. The TCR comes from a woman aged 25 to 39 with Graves' hyperthyroidism. V gene TRBV2 combines with J gene TRBJ2-3; 12 positions match TRBD2. CDR3 amino acids: CASTGLAGPQHLTDTQYF. The DNA for the CDR3 is TGTGCCAGCACCGGACTAGCGGGACCCCAACACCTCACAGATACGCAGTATTTT.